What follows describes a single T cell receptor beta chain. The sample originates from a study of blood T cell repertoires in COVID-19. The wider study: Italy, Spain and the United States were the sources of the convalescent and acute COVID-19 samples. PBMCs, B-cell-depleted T cells, or T cells provided the cDNA or gDNA that made up the material.

Repertoires were generated with immunoSEQ multiplex PCR, while TCRdb's copy carries only in-frame clones and drops some. The sample includes roughly 100,000 clones, almost 95% of them seen just once. Germline CDR1 MNHEY, CDR2 SMNVEV (reference sequence). Trimming left V 1 base short and J 8 bases short, with 18 bases between. The CDR3 runs to 16 residues. The sequenced material came from peripheral blood. This receptor was obtained from a man in his fifties or sixties with active COVID-19. The genes are TRBV27 and TRBJ2-1; D ambiguous. The CDR3 DNA sequence: TGTGCCAGCAGTTTATGGGCAGGCGTGAAAATCCATGAGCAGTTCTTC. Translation gives CASSLWAGVKIHEQFF.